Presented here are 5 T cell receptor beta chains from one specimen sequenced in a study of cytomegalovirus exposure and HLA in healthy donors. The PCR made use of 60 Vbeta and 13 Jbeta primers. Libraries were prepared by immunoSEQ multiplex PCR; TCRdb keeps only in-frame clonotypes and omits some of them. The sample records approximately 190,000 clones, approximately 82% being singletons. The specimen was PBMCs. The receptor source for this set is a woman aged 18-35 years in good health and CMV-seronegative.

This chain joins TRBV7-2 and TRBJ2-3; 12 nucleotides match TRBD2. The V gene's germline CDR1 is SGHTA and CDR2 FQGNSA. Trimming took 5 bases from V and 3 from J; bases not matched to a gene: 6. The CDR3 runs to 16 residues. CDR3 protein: CASSTQGLAGTDTQYF. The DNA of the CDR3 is TGTGCCAGCAGCACACAAGGACTAGCGGGAACAGATACGCAGTATTTT.

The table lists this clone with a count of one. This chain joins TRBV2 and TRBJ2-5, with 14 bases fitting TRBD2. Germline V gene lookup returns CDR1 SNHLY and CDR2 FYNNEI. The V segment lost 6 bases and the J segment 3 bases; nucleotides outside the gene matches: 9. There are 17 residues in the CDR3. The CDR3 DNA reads TGTGCCAGCAGCCGTGGACTAGCGGGAGGAAGGGAAGAGACCCAGTACTTC. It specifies CASSRGLAGGREETQYF.

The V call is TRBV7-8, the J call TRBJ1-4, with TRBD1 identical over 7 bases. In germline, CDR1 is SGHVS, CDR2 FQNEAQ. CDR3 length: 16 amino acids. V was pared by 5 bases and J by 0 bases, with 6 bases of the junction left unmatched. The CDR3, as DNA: TGTGCCAGCAGCCTCAGGGGACAGCCAACTAATGAAAAACTGTTTTTT. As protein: CASSLRGQPTNEKLFF.

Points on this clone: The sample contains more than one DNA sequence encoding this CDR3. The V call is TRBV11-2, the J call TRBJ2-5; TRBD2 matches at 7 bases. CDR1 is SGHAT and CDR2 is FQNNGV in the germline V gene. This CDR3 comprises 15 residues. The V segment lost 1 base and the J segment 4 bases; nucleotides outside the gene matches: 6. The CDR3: CASSLVGGGGETQYF. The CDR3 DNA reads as TGTGCCAGCAGCTTAGTGGGTGGGGGGGGAGAGACCCAGTACTTC.

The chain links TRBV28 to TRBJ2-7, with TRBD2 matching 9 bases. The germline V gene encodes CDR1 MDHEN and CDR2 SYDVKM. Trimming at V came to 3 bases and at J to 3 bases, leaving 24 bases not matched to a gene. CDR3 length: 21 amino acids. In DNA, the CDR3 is TGTGCCAGCAGTTTCCCCCGCAGGGGGTTCGGCTTAGCGGGAGATAACTACGAGCAGTACTTC. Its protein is CASSFPRRGFGLAGDNYEQYF.